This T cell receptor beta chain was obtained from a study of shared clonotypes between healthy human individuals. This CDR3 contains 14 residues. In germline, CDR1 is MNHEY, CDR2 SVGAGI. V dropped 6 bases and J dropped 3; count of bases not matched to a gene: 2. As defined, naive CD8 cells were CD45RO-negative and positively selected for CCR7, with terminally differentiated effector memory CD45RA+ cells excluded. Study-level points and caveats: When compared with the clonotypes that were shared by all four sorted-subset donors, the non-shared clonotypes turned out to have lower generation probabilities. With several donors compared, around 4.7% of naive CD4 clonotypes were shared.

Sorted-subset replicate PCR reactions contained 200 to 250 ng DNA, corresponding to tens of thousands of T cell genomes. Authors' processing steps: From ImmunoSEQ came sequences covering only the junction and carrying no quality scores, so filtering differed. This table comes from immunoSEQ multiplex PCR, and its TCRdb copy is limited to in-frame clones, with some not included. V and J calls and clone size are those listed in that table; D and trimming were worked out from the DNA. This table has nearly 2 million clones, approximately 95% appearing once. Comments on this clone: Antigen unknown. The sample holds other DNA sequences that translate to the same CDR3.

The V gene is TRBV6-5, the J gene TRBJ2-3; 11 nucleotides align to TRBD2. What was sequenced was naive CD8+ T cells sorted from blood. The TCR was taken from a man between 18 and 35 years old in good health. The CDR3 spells CASSWTSGTDTQYF. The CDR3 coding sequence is TGTGCCAGCAGCTGGACTAGCGGGACAGATACGCAGTATTTT.